This T cell receptor (beta chain) was sequenced for a study of blood T cells in healthy people across ages. Broader study findings: As naive T cell percentage varied, TCR beta diversity correlated strongly with it.

The people who gave samples were healthy Caucasians from Russia, aged roughly 6 to 100. This CDR3 has 14 residues. CDR1 and CDR2 from the germline V gene are SNHLY and FYNNEI. Combining a sample-barcoded 5' primer with a J-beta primer mix, a second PCR ran for roughly 7 to 11 cycles. Every sample returned 2.5 million or more CDR3-containing paired-end reads. Using its own MiXCR run on the 5' RACE reads, TCRdb lists one record per CDR3 protein. The sample consists of hundreds of thousands of distinct CDR3 sequences, 45% to 50% of them appearing once. On this clonotype: Its cognate antigen is unknown.

The V gene is TRBV2, the J gene TRBJ2-4, with D perhaps TRBD1 (5 bases). The J call could be wrong; TRBJ2-7 is a better fit for the DNA end. This sequence originates from a woman aged 60 to 75 in good health. The sample consisted of blood. The CDR3 DNA is TGTGCCAGCAGTGAAGAGGCAGGGTCCTACGAGCAGTACTTC. It is translated as CASSEEAGSYEQYF.